This TCR beta chain is from a study of blood T cells in healthy people across ages. Overall study results and limits: Whereas aged donors had fewer naive CD4+ cells, long-lived donors had more of them and higher diversity. Reliance upon unsorted PBMCs precluded definitive naive versus antigen-experienced comparison.

Per the germline V gene, CDR1 is DFQATT and CDR2 is SNEGSKA (reference sequence). The length of the CDR3 is 13 residues. A J-beta primer mix and a sample-barcoded 5' primer were used in a second PCR of about 7 to 11 cycles. From the 5' RACE reads, TCRdb called clonotypes with MiXCR, one entry per CDR3 protein. The data contain roughly 860,000 distinct CDR3 sequences, 62% of them seen just once; the ten biggest clones take up about 27%. The amount of total RNA extracted per sample was at least 6 micrograms. In this sample, this clonotype turned up once. The antigen remains undetermined. Input material: blood. The V and J genes are TRBV20-1 and TRBJ2-7, with TRBD2 identical over 8 bases. The DNA end favors TRBJ2-5, so the J call may be wrong. This sequence was found in a man aged 25 to 40 in good health. This CDR3 reads CSASRTSRETQYF. The CDR3 region has the DNA TGCAGTGCTAGCAGGACTAGCCGGGAGACCCAGTACTTC.